This T cell receptor beta chain is from a study of blood T cell repertoires in COVID-19. The CDR3 runs 13 residues. CDR1 is GTSNPN, CDR2 SVGIG, per germline (reference sequence). V was pared by 5 bases and J by 0 bases, with 8 bases between. Generated by immunoSEQ multiplex PCR, the TCRdb table keeps only in-frame clones and is missing some. The sample lists tens of thousands of clones; over 85% were seen once. The chain uses TRBV30 and TRBJ1-3; D is undetermined. The sequenced sample consisted of peripheral blood. The receptor was derived from a man in his sixties with acute or convalescent COVID-19. CDR3 in DNA: TGTGCCTGGTCCCTAGGCTCTGGAAACACCATATATTTT. It is translated as CAWSLGSGNTIYF.